This entry concerns a single T cell receptor (beta chain). Its antigen is not identified. This specimen belongs to a study of T cell repertoires in cytomegalovirus infection. About the study: Well-studied HLA-B-restricted epitopes and recently identified HLA-C-restricted epitopes of CMV were both used in the study. The public TCR beta signatures pointed to both CMV infection and matching HLA type.

MiXCR, run by TCRdb on the reads, gives a single entry per CDR3 protein. In the table there are some 700,000 distinct CDR3 sequences, roughly a third of which are singletons. Here the sequenced sample was cultured PBMCs, taken from culture after CMV antigen stimulation. The receptor comes from a human donor in good health (CMV status not recorded). Some clones in this sample may be carry-over from other donors' samples.

The CDR3 region is CASSRPGQYQSAQHF. In DNA, the CDR3 is TGTGCCAGTAGTAGACCGGGACAGTATCAGTCGGCCCAGCATTTT. This chain uses TRBV19 with TRBJ1-5; 7 bases map to TRBD1. V dropped 4 bases and J dropped 11; count of bases not matched to a gene: 14. CDR1 and CDR2 from the germline V gene are LNHDA and SQIVND (reference sequence). The CDR3 sequence is 15 residues long.